The 16 T cell receptor beta chains given below trace back to one sample, sequenced in a study of type 1 regulatory T cells. TCRdb re-derived calls from the reads in MiXCR, one entry per CDR3 protein. The table records approximately 43,000 distinct CDR3 sequences, more than 9% of them present only once. Their antigens are not known. Source material: cultured non-Tr1 T cells, either the whole culture or a sorted T cell fraction (not recorded which). All receptors derive from a human donor in good health.

A remark on this clonotype: With a much larger clone just one base away, this may be a read error. The V and J genes are TRBV28 and TRBJ2-1; TRBD2 might be the D (6 bases). Germline assignment: CDR1 MDHEN and CDR2 SYDVKM. The V gene lost 4 bases and the J gene lost 0 bases, with 19 bases spanning the gap. CDR3 length equals 18 residues. Here the CDR3 reads CASSSIRVAVSSYNEQFF. The CDR3, as DNA: TGTGCCAGCAGTTCTATCAGGGTAGCGGTTAGCTCCTACAATGAGCAGTTCTTC.

CDR3 nucleotides: TGTGCCAGCAGTTTCGCGGGGGCGGCGGAAAAACTGTTTTTT. Its translation: CASSFAGAAEKLFF. This chain joins TRBV27 and TRBJ1-4, with D tentatively TRBD1 (6 bases). CDR1 MNHEY and CDR2 SMNVEV come from the germline V gene (reference sequence). This CDR3 spans 14 amino acids. The germline V and J ends were trimmed by 3 bases and 8 bases, with 13 bases remaining between them. Supplemented by reference TRBV27 and TRBJ1-4, the full variable domain reads EAQVTQNPRYLITVTGKKLTVTCSQNMNHEYMSWYRQDPGLGLRQIYYSMNVEVTDKGDVPEGYKVSRKEKRNFPLILESPSPNQTSLYFCASSFAGAAEKLFFGSGTQLSVL.

This rearrangement joins TRBV30 to TRBJ1-1, with D uncertain. Germline assignment: CDR1 GTSNPN and CDR2 SVGIG (reference sequence). There are 11 residues in the CDR3. The V gene lost 2 bases and the J gene lost 1 base, with 2 bases spanning the gap. Here the CDR3 reads CAWSRNTEAFF. CDR3 nucleotides: TGTGCCTGGAGTAGGAACACTGAAGCTTTCTTT.

This clonotype has more than one count but fewer than ten. The genes are TRBV18 and TRBJ2-2, with 7 bases identical to TRBD2. V lost 3 bases to trimming and J lost 4 bases; unmatched junction nucleotides: 5. The CDR3 runs 15 residues. Germline lookup yields CDR1 KGHSH and CDR2 LQKENI. CDR3 amino acids: CASSPGGPGTGELFF. As DNA, the CDR3 is TGTGCCAGCTCACCGGGAGGGCCCGGCACCGGGGAGCTGTTTTTT.

Many counts were recorded for this clonotype. CDR3 in DNA: TGCGCCAGCAGCTTTACTAGCGGCTACGAGCAGTACTTC. It codes for CASSFTSGYEQYF. The chain is built from TRBV5-1 and TRBJ2-7; 8 bases are shared with TRBD2. There are 13 residues in the CDR3. V was pared by 2 bases and J by 3 bases, with 1 base of the junction left unmatched. Germline values: CDR1 SGHRS, CDR2 YFSETQ.

This clonotype occurred a few times. The chain combines TRBV20-1 with TRBJ2-1; 8 nucleotides line up with TRBD2. The trim removed 0 bases at V and 8 bases at J, leaving 9 bases unmatched. Germline V CDR1 and CDR2: DFQATT, SNEGSKA (reference sequence). The CDR3 has 15 amino acids. CDR3 residues: CSARDFSGGHDEQFF. The CDR3 region has the DNA TGCAGTGCTAGAGATTTTTCGGGAGGGCACGATGAGCAGTTCTTC.

By share, this clonotype ranks as medium-sized. This sequence joins TRBV5-6 and TRBJ2-3, with D tentatively TRBD1 or TRBD2 (5 bases each). With 4 bases removed from V and 5 bases from J, the gap between germline ends came to 23 bases. CDR1 is SGHDT, CDR2 YYEEEE, per germline. The CDR3 length is 17 residues. The CDR3 DNA sequence: TGTGCCAGCAGCCCAATTCCGGGGACCGGCGGGCGAGATACGCAGTATTTT. Protein product: CASSPIPGTGGRDTQYF.

The V and J genes are TRBV3-1 and TRBJ2-1; perhaps TRBD1 as D (6 bases). The length of the CDR3 is 12 residues. Per germline, CDR1 LGHDT and CDR2 YNNKEL (reference sequence). V lost 2 bases, J lost 12 bases, and 11 bases lay in between. The CDR3 protein is CASSQSSDRQFF. DNA of the CDR3: TGTGCCAGCAGCCAATCCTCGGACAGGCAGTTCTTC.

V is TRBV6-2 or TRBV6-3 and J is TRBJ2-1; 9 nucleotides agree with TRBD2. CDR3 size: 15 residues. J was trimmed by 9 bases and V by 6 bases; bases with no gene match: 12. The germline V gene has CDR1 MNHEY and CDR2 SVGEGT. The CDR3 spells CASSRGVAGEGEQFF. CDR3 coding DNA: TGTGCCAGCAGCCGCGGGGTAGCGGGAGAGGGTGAGCAGTTCTTC.

The chain links TRBV7-6 to TRBJ2-6, with D uncertain. V lost 4 bases, J lost 1 base, and 5 bases lay in between. CDR1 and CDR2 from the germline V gene are SGHVS and FNYEAQ. This CDR3 spans 14 amino acids. CDR3 sequence: CASSSSSGANVLTF. The CDR3 nucleotides read TGTGCCAGCAGCTCATCTTCTGGGGCCAACGTCCTGACTTTC.

The V call is TRBV12-3 or TRBV12-4, the J call TRBJ2-2; no clear D gene. The V and J ends lost 6 bases and 5 bases respectively, with 13 bases between them. CDR3 length: 14 residues. In DNA, the CDR3 is TGTGCCAGCAGCACTACGGATCAGACCGGGGAGCTGTTTTTT. This encodes CASSTTDQTGELFF.

This sequence joins TRBV20-1 and TRBJ2-4, with D hard to call. V was trimmed by 6 bases and J by 0 bases, leaving 24 bases between them. This CDR3 has 18 amino acids. Germline loops: CDR1 DFQATT, CDR2 SNEGSKA (reference sequence). The CDR3 region is CSAQPTPLLGLAKNIQYF. CDR3 DNA: TGCAGTGCCCAGCCCACTCCCCTATTGGGCTTAGCCAAAAACATTCAGTACTTC.

The chain combines TRBV29-1 with TRBJ2-7; a possible D gene is TRBD2 (5 bases). The V end was cut by 3 bases, the J end by 3 bases, with 12 bases between. CDR1 SQVTM and CDR2 ANQGSEA come from the germline V gene. This CDR3 has 13 amino acids. The CDR3 loop reads CSVEADGVYEQYF. The CDR3 DNA follows: TGCAGCGTTGAGGCCGACGGGGTCTACGAGCAGTACTTC.

This clonotype came up many times. This chain uses TRBV3-1 with TRBJ2-4; D not resolved. The CDR3 is 13 amino acids. Germline V gives CDR1 LGHDT, CDR2 YNNKEL (reference sequence). V was clipped by 3 bases and J by 1 base, with 4 bases between them. The CDR3 sequence is CASSHAAKNIQYF. The CDR3 coding sequence is TGTGCCAGCAGCCACGCGGCCAAAAACATTCAGTACTTC.

This clonotype was seen only a few times. The genes are TRBV5-6 and TRBJ2-7, with D uncertain. This CDR3 comprises 13 residues. Trimming took off 4 bases at V and 4 bases at J, with 12 bases between the two ends. The germline gives CDR1 SGHDT, CDR2 YYEEEE. The CDR3 sequence is CASSPTGVYEQYF. The CDR3 DNA is TGTGCCAGCAGCCCCACCGGCGTATACGAGCAGTACTTC.

This clonotype was observed many times. The chain couples TRBV5-1 to TRBJ2-2; perhaps TRBD2 as D (6 bases). The length of the CDR3 is 13 residues. Trimming pared 3 bases from V and 3 bases from J, leaving 6 bases between. Germline assignment: CDR1 SGHRS and CDR2 YFSETQ. The CDR3 DNA reads TGCGCCAGCAGCTGGGACTACACCGGGGAGCTGTTTTTT. This codes for CASSWDYTGELFF.